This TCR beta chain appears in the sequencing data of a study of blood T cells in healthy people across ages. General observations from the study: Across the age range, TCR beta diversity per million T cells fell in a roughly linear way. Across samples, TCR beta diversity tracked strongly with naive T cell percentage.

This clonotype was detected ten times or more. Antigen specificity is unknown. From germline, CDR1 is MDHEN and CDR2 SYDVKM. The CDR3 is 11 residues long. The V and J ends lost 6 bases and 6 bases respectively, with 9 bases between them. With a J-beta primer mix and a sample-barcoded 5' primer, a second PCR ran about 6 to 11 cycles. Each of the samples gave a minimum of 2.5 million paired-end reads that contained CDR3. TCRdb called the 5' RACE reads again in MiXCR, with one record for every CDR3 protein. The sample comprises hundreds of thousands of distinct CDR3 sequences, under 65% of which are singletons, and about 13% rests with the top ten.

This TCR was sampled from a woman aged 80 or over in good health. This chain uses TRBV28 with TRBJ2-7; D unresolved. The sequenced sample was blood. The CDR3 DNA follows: TGTGCCAGCAGCCACGGGTCCGAGCAGTACTTC. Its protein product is CASSHGSEQYF.